Described below is a single T cell receptor beta chain sequence and its context. Its antigen is still unknown. The data were taken from a study of response to subunit inactivated influenza vaccine. CDR1 is GTSNPN, CDR2 SVGIG, per germline (reference sequence). This CDR3 is built from 15 residues. The ends were cut back, 3 bases at V and 3 bases at J, with 17 bases in the middle. Study outcomes and limitations: Seasonal influenza vaccination, on each occasion, was suggested by the authors to recruit few new T cells.

MiXCR, applied by TCRdb to the RT-PCR reads, yields one record per CDR3 protein. The table records about 300,000 distinct CDR3 sequences, 20% to 25% of them present only once. The sample consisted of PBMCs from blood, taken 21 months after vaccination. This receptor was taken from a man aged 50 to 69 who received an inactivated influenza vaccine. This sequence joins TRBV30 and TRBJ1-2; maybe TRBD1 (6 bases). This CDR3 reads CAWSGNRELDYGYTF. CDR3 coding DNA: TGTGCCTGGAGCGGAAACAGGGAACTTGACTATGGCTACACCTTC.